This TCR beta chain was sequenced for a study of vaccination effects on CD4 cells after COVID-19. Germline lookup yields CDR1 MGHDK and CDR2 SYGVNS. This CDR3 contains 13 residues. Trimming left V 10 bases short and J 7 bases short, with 18 bases between. The method was immunoSEQ multiplex PCR; TCRdb's version includes in-frame clones alone and lacks a portion of them. Counted here are some 19,000 clones, 70% to 85% occurring once; the ten biggest clones make up about 38%. About this clone: The antigen is not known.

Peptide-pool stimulation followed by sequencing identified expanded antigen-specific CD4+ clonotypes in the ViraFEST assay. Scientists isolated CD4+ T cells after an approximately 9-day culture period ended. According to PCR results, the person was infected with SARS-CoV-2 between March and December 2020. Both day 3 and day 7 saw half the medium replaced with IL-2 medium. Sequenced here: CD4+ T cells from PBMCs cultured with a peptide pool, sampled before COVID-19 vaccination. The sequence derives from a human donor who had a prior SARS-CoV-2 infection. V and J are TRBV25-1 and TRBJ2-3; D gene uncertain. CDR3 sequence (DNA): TGTGCCATCCCGGGCTCAGGTCAGTATACGCAGTATTTT. Protein sequence: CAIPGSGQYTQYF.